Shown below are 20 T cell receptor beta chains from a single sample sequenced in a study of T cell responses to AZD1222 COVID-19 vaccine (dated by TCRdb to the early 2020s). Library preparation used the immunoSEQ multiplex PCR assay. TCRdb obtained this table from immuneACCESS and retained in-frame rearrangements with V and J assigned. These tables miss some clones; where compared with another copy, unresolved V genes account for less than half of the shortfall, and the remainder is unexplained. In this sample the table shows around 200,000 clones, 80% to 90% of which occur a single time. The ten largest clones represent 7.5% to 9.5% of the sample. This sample's time point label indicates: baseline before first vaccination. Sequences were derived from peripheral blood, sampled on day 0 of AZD1222 vaccination. All receptors come from an adult in good health.

As DNA, the CDR3 is TGTGCCAGCAGTGGGGGGCCGGGCTTAAACACCATATATTTT. It encodes CASSGGPGLNTIYF. V is TRBV5-4 and J is TRBJ1-3; D is possibly TRBD1 (6 bases). The V end lost 5 bases, the J end lost 6 bases, and 15 bases lay between the germline ends. This CDR3 has 14 residues. The germline V gene has CDR1 SGHNT and CDR2 YYREEE (reference sequence).

The rearrangement uses TRBV3-1 (or the pseudogene TRBV3-2) and TRBJ2-3, with TRBD1 as a possible D gene (6 bases). The ends were cut back, 1 base at V and 0 bases at J, with 17 bases in the middle. CDR3 size: 18 residues. Germline V lookup: CDR1 LGHDT, CDR2 YNNKEL (reference sequence). The CDR3 coding sequence is TGTGCCAGCAGCCAAGCCCTAGGGGGAACCGCTAGCACAGATACGCAGTATTTT. Translation gives CASSQALGGTASTDTQYF.

The rearrangement joins TRBV10-3 to TRBJ1-1; D gene ambiguous. Germline loops: CDR1 ENHRY, CDR2 SYGVKD. The V gene lost 8 bases and the J gene lost 1 base, with 5 bases spanning the gap. The CDR3 extends over 11 amino acids. The CDR3 loop is CAIWTNTEAFF. CDR3 nucleotides: TGTGCCATCTGGACGAACACTGAAGCTTTCTTT.

The rearrangement uses TRBV11-2 and TRBJ1-4; TRBD1 is a possible D gene (5 bases). The CDR3 is 16 amino acids. Trimming cost V 4 bases and J 2 bases, with 14 bases left between them. The V gene's germline CDR1 is SGHAT and CDR2 FQNNGV. The chain's CDR3 is CASSSLGWGTNEKLFF. CDR3 DNA sequence: TGTGCCAGCAGCTCATTAGGATGGGGCACTAATGAAAAACTGTTTTTT.

The rearrangement joins TRBV19 to TRBJ2-2, with 16 bases identical to TRBD2. This CDR3 comprises 18 residues. Germline V gene data show CDR1 as LNHDA and CDR2 as SQIVND (reference sequence). V was pared by 11 bases and J by 0 bases, with 9 bases of the junction left unmatched. In DNA, the CDR3 is TGTGCCCAAGCACGCGGGACTAGCGGGGGGGCGAACACCGGGGAGCTGTTTTTT. It encodes CAQARGTSGGANTGELFF.

The chain has TRBV7-9 and TRBJ2-4; a weak D match, TRBD1 (6 bases). Germline CDR1 reads SEHNR; CDR2 reads FQNEAQ (reference sequence). The CDR3 sequence is 14 residues long. V lost 5 bases and J lost 8, with 16 bases in between. The CDR3 sequence: CASSRSTGGDIQYF. In DNA, the CDR3 is TGTGCCAGCAGCCGGTCGACAGGTGGGGACATTCAGTACTTC.

The chain combines TRBV30 with TRBJ1-6; D not resolved. Deletions cut 2 bases from V and 8 bases from J, with 10 bases between. Per germline, CDR1 GTSNPN and CDR2 SVGIG (reference sequence). The CDR3 runs to 13 residues. The CDR3 spells CAWSRQPYSPLHF. As DNA, the CDR3 is TGTGCCTGGAGTCGGCAGCCGTATTCACCCCTCCACTTT.

This sequence joins TRBV15 and TRBJ1-2; D not resolved. Between the trimmed V and J ends, which lost 5 bases and 0 bases, there was a span of 16 bases. CDR3 length: 16 residues. From germline, CDR1 is LNHNV and CDR2 YYDKDF (reference sequence). This CDR3 reads CATSLGGEGANYGYTF. The CDR3 nucleotides are TGTGCCACCAGCCTGGGCGGGGAGGGAGCTAACTATGGCTACACCTTC. Drawing the rest from reference TRBV15 and TRBJ1-2, the complete variable domain is DAMVIQNPRYQVTQFGKPVTLSCSQTLNHNVMYWYQQKSSQAPKLLFHYYDKDFNNEADTPDNFQSRRPNTSFCFLDIRSPGLGDTAMYLCATSLGGEGANYGYTFGSGTRLTVV.

The CDR3: CAWSPSSTSGTMIQETQYF. CDR3 sequence (DNA): TGTGCCTGGAGTCCCTCCTCGACTAGCGGGACGATGATTCAAGAGACCCAGTACTTC. The V and J genes are TRBV30 and TRBJ2-5; the match to TRBD2 covers 11 bases. Germline CDR1 is GTSNPN and CDR2 is SVGIG (reference sequence). This CDR3 spans 19 amino acids. The J segment lost 2 bases and the V segment lost 2 bases, leaving 16 bases of the junction unmatched. The full variable domain, completed using reference TRBV30 and TRBJ2-5, is SQTIHQWPATLVQPVGSPLSLECTVEGTSNPNLYWYRQAAGRGLQLLFYSVGIGQISSEVPQNLSASRPQDRQFILSSKKLLLSDSGFYLCAWSPSSTSGTMIQETQYFGPGTRLLVL.

The chain couples TRBV23-1 to TRBJ2-1; D remains ambiguous. TRBV23-1 falls under the ORF class, with uncertain function. This CDR3 has 15 residues. V was trimmed by 3 bases and J by 0 bases, leaving 9 bases between them. As DNA, the CDR3 is TGCGCCAGCAGTCAGAACCCGAGCTCCTACAATGAGCAGTTCTTC. Translated, it gives CASSQNPSSYNEQFF.

This clone has at least ten counts. CDR3 DNA sequence: TGTGCCAGCAGGAGCGAAGGGGCGAGTGAAAAACTGTTTTTT. As protein: CASRSEGASEKLFF. The chain uses TRBV6-5 and TRBJ1-4; the D gene is possibly TRBD1 (5 bases). CDR1 and CDR2 from the germline V gene are MNHEY and SVGAGI. Between the trimmed V and J ends, which lost 6 bases and 7 bases, there was a span of 15 bases. The CDR3 extends over 14 amino acids.

This clone occurred a few times. The chain carries TRBV7-9 and TRBJ2-7; no clear D. The CDR3 spans 12 residues. Germline values: CDR1 SEHNR, CDR2 FQNEAQ (reference sequence). The V gene lost 2 bases and the J gene lost 4 bases, with 6 bases spanning the gap. In nucleotides, the CDR3 is TGTGCCAGCAGCTTATCAGCGTACGAGCAGTACTTC. Translating gives CASSLSAYEQYF.

This clone was observed once. The V gene is TRBV5-5, the J gene TRBJ1-4; D may be TRBD1 (5 bases). Germline V gene data show CDR1 as SGHKS and CDR2 as YYEKEE (reference sequence). The CDR3 consists of 14 residues. V lost 1 base, J lost 4 bases, and 8 bases lay in between. The CDR3 DNA reads as TGTGCCAGCAGCTTGTTTCAGGGTAATGAAAAACTGTTTTTT. As protein: CASSLFQGNEKLFF.

This clone was counted once. The V gene is TRBV19, the J gene TRBJ2-3; 8 nucleotides match TRBD1. The CDR3 covers 16 residues. V was pared by 5 bases and J by 2 bases, with 9 bases of the junction left unmatched. Germline CDR1 is LNHDA and CDR2 is SQIVND (reference sequence). CDR3 DNA: TGTGCCAGTAGTTCCCTCGGGACAGGCCACACAGATACGCAGTATTTT. It encodes CASSSLGTGHTDTQYF. Supplemented by reference TRBV19 and TRBJ2-3, the full variable domain reads DGGITQSPKYLFRKEGQNVTLSCEQNLNHDAMYWYRQDPGQGLRLIYYSQIVNDFQKGDIAEGYSVSREKKESFPLTVTSAQKNPTAFYLCASSSLGTGHTDTQYFGPGTRLTVL.

The chain employs TRBV7-6 and TRBJ2-5; D possibly corresponds to TRBD2 (6 bases). Germline V gene lookup returns CDR1 SGHVS and CDR2 FNYEAQ. V dropped 1 base and J dropped 2 bases, with 17 bases sitting between them. The CDR3 consists of 17 residues. This CDR3 is CASSLGPGTGTQETQYF. The DNA of the CDR3 is TGTGCCAGCAGCTTAGGCCCGGGGACTGGAACTCAAGAGACCCAGTACTTC.

The V and J genes are TRBV10-3 and TRBJ2-7, with TRBD1 matching 9 bases. Germline CDR1 reads ENHRY; CDR2 reads SYGVKD. V was pared by 7 bases and J by 3 bases, with 4 bases of the junction left unmatched. The CDR3 has 13 amino acids. CDR3 DNA sequence: TGTGCCATCAAGCCGGGACAGGGCTACGAGCAGTACTTC. This encodes CAIKPGQGYEQYF.

The CDR3 protein is CASTPPVAGTGPNEQFF. The CDR3, as DNA: TGTGCCAGCACCCCCCCAGTCGCCGGGACAGGGCCTAATGAGCAGTTCTTC. V usage is TRBV28 and J usage is TRBJ2-1; TRBD1 matches 9 bases. Germline V CDR1 and CDR2: MDHEN, SYDVKM. The CDR3 runs 17 residues. J lost 7 bases, V lost 7 bases, and 17 bases had no gene match.

This chain uses TRBV3-1 (or the pseudogene TRBV3-2) with TRBJ2-2; D unresolved. The V end lost 1 base, the J end lost 4 bases, and 13 bases lay between the germline ends. Germline CDR1 reads LGHDT; CDR2 reads YNNKEL (reference sequence). There are 16 residues in the CDR3. The CDR3 DNA is TGTGCCAGCAGCCAAGTAAAGGGTTTTTCCACCGGGGAGCTGTTTTTT. This encodes CASSQVKGFSTGELFF.

This rearrangement joins TRBV6-5 to TRBJ1-5, with D uncertain. The V gene lost 7 bases and the J gene lost 2 bases, with 12 bases spanning the gap. This CDR3 spans 14 amino acids. Germline CDR1 is MNHEY and CDR2 is SVGAGI. The CDR3 loop is CASTVGFGNQPQHF. The CDR3 nucleotides read TGTGCCAGCACTGTCGGGTTCGGCAATCAGCCCCAGCATTTT.

V usage is TRBV7-8 and J usage is TRBJ2-2, with 10 bases matching TRBD2. V lost 6 bases and J lost 2; bases outside the gene matches: 3. The CDR3 has 15 residues. Germline V gene data show CDR1 as SGHVS and CDR2 as FQNEAQ. The CDR3 spells CASRKRGGNTGELFF. CDR3 DNA: TGTGCCAGCAGGAAGCGGGGGGGCAACACCGGGGAGCTGTTTTTT.